This T cell receptor (beta chain) came from a study of Ad26.COV2.S vaccination and SARS-CoV-2 variants. Measured with immunoSEQ multiplex PCR; TCRdb has only the in-frame clones, and not every one. The table records over 400,000 clones, roughly 90% of them present only once. Germline V gene sequence: CDR1 LNHDA, CDR2 SQIVND (reference sequence). V gave up 4 bases and J gave up 6 bases; unmatched junction bases: 6. The CDR3 sequence is 14 residues long. Treatment given: some 19 received Ad26.COV2.S at low or high dose, single or two shots; about five received placebo; per-sample allocation not given. The samples date from day 63 after the first vaccine or placebo injection.

Sequencing was performed on peripheral blood, taken in a trial of Ad26.COV2.S vaccine versus placebo. The receptor comes from a person between 18 and 65 years old who received the Ad26.COV2.S COVID-19 vaccine or a placebo. V is TRBV19 and J is TRBJ1-5; 7 bases are shared with TRBD1. The CDR3 reads CASSTETGFQPQHF. Written as DNA, the CDR3 is TGTGCCAGTAGTACTGAGACAGGGTTTCAGCCCCAGCATTTT.